One sample yielded the 10 T cell receptor beta chains listed below, sequenced in a study of post-analysis software for immune sequencing data. Antigens of these TCRs are unknown. cDNA libraries for TCR beta contained unique molecular identifiers. TCRdb passed the PCR reads through MiXCR, listing each CDR3 protein once. Of hundreds of thousands of distinct CDR3 sequences in the sample, 55% to 60% were seen once. Study conclusions and caveats: Higher frequency in patients than in controls was seen for roughly five TRBV segments, with TRBV5-6, TRBV5-1 and TRBV20-1 among them.

Source material: blood. The source is a girl aged 2 to 9 with multiple sclerosis.

The V call is TRBV7-9, the J call TRBJ1-1; D unresolved. This CDR3 has 18 residues. The V end lost 5 bases, the J end lost 1 base, and 23 bases lay between the germline ends. The V gene's germline CDR1 is SEHNR and CDR2 FQNEAQ (reference sequence). The CDR3 region has the DNA TGTGCCAGCAGCCGCACGGAGGGATTCGTGGAGGAGAACACTGAAGCTTTCTTT. Encoded protein: CASSRTEGFVEENTEAFF.

This clonotype came up once. This chain joins TRBV12-3 or TRBV12-4 and TRBJ1-1, with a weak D call TRBD1 (5 bases). V was shortened by 7 bases and J by 4 bases, with 13 bases between the two germline ends. This CDR3 comprises 13 residues. CDR3: CASKTQGSTEAFF. The CDR3 bases are TGTGCCAGCAAAACCCAGGGTTCCACTGAAGCTTTCTTT.

The V call is TRBV7-2, the J call TRBJ1-1; 7 bases are a match to TRBD1. V shed 6 bases, J shed 4 bases, and the junction held 8 bases outside the gene matches. The CDR3 consists of 14 residues. Germline V gene lookup returns CDR1 SGHTA and CDR2 FQGNSA. Written as DNA, the CDR3 is TGTGCCAGCAGAGATTCACAGGGGTTCACTGAAGCTTTCTTT. Protein product: CASRDSQGFTEAFF.

The gene calls are TRBV20-1 and TRBJ2-3; possibly TRBD2 for D (5 bases). The length of the CDR3 is 14 residues. V lost 0 bases, J lost 0 bases, and 7 bases lay in between. Germline-derived CDR1 and CDR2 are DFQATT and SNEGSKA (reference sequence). CDR3 loop: CSARDTGSTDTQYF. The CDR3 DNA reads TGCAGTGCTAGAGATACGGGAAGCACAGATACGCAGTATTTT.

The chain carries TRBV7-2 and TRBJ1-4; TRBD1 is a possible D gene (6 bases). The CDR3 sequence is 13 residues long. Germline V gene lookup returns CDR1 SGHTA and CDR2 FQGNSA. V lost 2 bases and J lost 8, with 9 bases in between. The CDR3 coding sequence is TGTGCCAGCAGCTTACAGGGGAGAGAAAAACTGTTTTTT. Residues: CASSLQGREKLFF.

CDR3 amino acids: CSVAVRQDTEAFF. The DNA for the CDR3 is TGCAGCGTTGCCGTCCGCCAAGACACTGAAGCTTTCTTT. J is TRBJ1-1 and V is TRBV29-1; D uncertain. The CDR3 runs 13 residues. With 4 bases removed from V and 3 bases from J, the gap between germline ends came to 12 bases. Germline V gene data show CDR1 as SQVTM and CDR2 as ANQGSEA.

The chain uses TRBV12-3 or TRBV12-4 and TRBJ1-2; 7 nucleotides match TRBD1. V lost 3 bases and J lost 3; bases outside the gene matches: 13. This CDR3 has 17 residues. CDR3 region: CASSLGQGGRFDYGYTF. CDR3 sequence (DNA): TGTGCCAGCAGTTTGGGTCAGGGGGGTAGATTCGACTATGGCTACACCTTC.

The chain joins TRBV3-1 to TRBJ2-7, with D maybe TRBD2 (6 bases). Germline loops: CDR1 LGHDT, CDR2 YNNKEL (reference sequence). The CDR3 loop spans 14 amino acids. V was pared by 1 base and J by 5 bases, with 12 bases between. CDR3 protein: CASSQARGGDEQYF. The CDR3 DNA sequence: TGTGCCAGCAGCCAAGCGAGGGGAGGTGACGAGCAGTACTTC.

In its sample, this clonotype was seen a few times. The chain carries TRBV6-5 and TRBJ2-7, with D possibly TRBD2 on 5 matching bases. Germline CDR1 and CDR2: MNHEY and SVGAGI. The CDR3 has 12 amino acids. The V and J ends lost 6 bases and 5 bases respectively, with 11 bases between them. This chain's CDR3 is CASSLTRDEQYF. The CDR3 bases are TGTGCCAGCAGCCTTACTAGGGACGAGCAGTACTTC.

The chain recombines TRBV6-6 with TRBJ1-1; perhaps TRBD1 as D (5 bases). V was trimmed by 5 bases and J by 7 bases, leaving 20 bases between them. Per the germline V gene, CDR1 is MNHNY and CDR2 is SVGAGI (reference sequence). The CDR3 is 15 residues long. CDR3: CASSLLTPPGLEAFF. In DNA, the CDR3 is TGTGCCAGCAGTCTCCTCACTCCACCGGGACTTGAAGCTTTCTTT.